The 29 T cell receptor beta chains presented below share a single source sample, sequenced in a study of T cells in Graves' hyperthyroidism and ophthalmopathy. Amplified TCR beta CDR3 regions derived from RNA transcripts. In the first-round RT-PCR of the TCR CDR3, the HTBI primer set was used. Each CDR3 protein is one row after TCRdb ran MiXCR on the multiplex PCR reads. The sample has 750,000 to 900,000 distinct CDR3 sequences, over 35% seen once; the top ten hold over 8%. Sequencing was carried out using blood. These receptors all come from a man aged 18 to 29 with Graves' hyperthyroidism.

Note on this clonotype: Mismatch with germline at one junction end may stem from a read error. This rearrangement joins TRBV7-2 to TRBJ1-4, with 9 bases lining up with TRBD1. The CDR3 extends over 16 amino acids. The V gene's germline CDR1 is SGHTA and CDR2 FQGNSA. The CDR3 region has the DNA TGTGTCAGCAGCTGGGACAGGGCGAGGACTAATGAAAAACTGTTTTTT. Translated, it gives CVSSWDRARTNEKLFF.

In this sample, this clonotype turned up a few times. The chain has TRBV20-1 and TRBJ2-5; tentative D call: TRBD2 (5 bases). With 1 base removed from V and 1 base from J, the gap between germline ends came to 10 bases. The CDR3 is 14 residues long. Germline V gene sequence: CDR1 DFQATT, CDR2 SNEGSKA (reference sequence). The CDR3 here is CSARAGSLQETQYF. The CDR3 bases are TGCAGTGCTAGAGCGGGATCGCTCCAAGAGACCCAGTACTTC.

The gene calls are TRBV7-6 and TRBJ2-5, with D hard to call. V lost 5 bases and J 5 bases, leaving 12 bases between the germline ends. Germline CDR1 is SGHVS and CDR2 is FNYEAQ. This CDR3 spans 13 amino acids. The CDR3 spells CASSPSGIETQYF. DNA of the CDR3: TGTGCCAGCAGCCCCTCCGGTATTGAGACCCAGTACTTC. Full variable domain (missing parts from reference TRBV7-6 and TRBJ2-5): GAGVSQSPRYKVTKRGQDVALRCDPISGHVSLYWYRQALGQGPEFLTYFNYEAQQDKSGLPNDRFSAERPEGSISTLTIQRTEQRDSAMYRCASSPSGIETQYFGPGTRLLVL.

The chain joins TRBV6-5 to TRBJ1-2; D ambiguous. The germline gives CDR1 MNHEY, CDR2 SVGAGI. V lost 0 bases, J lost 4 bases, and 6 bases lay in between. The CDR3 is 13 residues long. This CDR3 reads CASSYSSFYGYTF. CDR3 bases: TGTGCCAGCAGTTACTCGTCGTTCTATGGCTACACCTTC.

This clonotype appeared many times. The chain combines TRBV24-1 with TRBJ2-7, with a weak D call TRBD1 (6 bases). The V and J ends lost 2 bases and 6 bases respectively, with 10 bases between them. This CDR3 is built from 13 residues. The germline gives CDR1 KGHDR, CDR2 SFDVKD. CDR3 in DNA: TGTGCCACCAGTGATTCCACAGGGCCCGAGCAGTACTTC. This encodes CATSDSTGPEQYF.

This clonotype appeared many times. V usage is TRBV19 and J usage is TRBJ1-5; D is ambiguous. V was trimmed by 7 bases and J by 3 bases, leaving 16 bases between them. In germline, CDR1 is LNHDA, CDR2 SQIVND (reference sequence). The CDR3 extends over 15 amino acids. The CDR3 region has the DNA TGTGCCAGTACCGACGGTCTTAACGACAATCAGCCCCAGCATTTT. Amino acid sequence: CASTDGLNDNQPQHF.

The rearrangement links TRBV2 to TRBJ2-2, with 7 bases that match TRBD1. The CDR3 covers 18 residues. Germline V CDR1 and CDR2: SNHLY, FYNNEI. Losses at the gene ends were 4 bases for V and 3 bases for J; bases not matched to a gene: 14. The CDR3 region is CASSALLYDRAHTGELFF. For the CDR3, the DNA is TGTGCCAGCAGTGCTCTCCTTTACGACAGGGCCCACACCGGGGAGCTGTTTTTT.

This clonotype was seen a few times. V and J are TRBV7-2 and TRBJ2-5; the match to TRBD1 covers 10 bases. Trimming cost V 2 bases and J 7 bases; bases outside gene matches: 10. The CDR3 has 16 residues. Germline assignment: CDR1 SGHTA and CDR2 FQGNSA. The chain's CDR3 is CASSLIGTGDFRTQYF. The CDR3 nucleotides read TGTGCCAGCAGCTTAATAGGGACAGGGGATTTCAGGACCCAGTACTTC.

The chain carries TRBV9 and TRBJ2-5; D perhaps matches TRBD2 (6 bases). Germline V gene data show CDR1 as SGDLS and CDR2 as YYNGEE. The CDR3 runs 16 residues. V was shortened by 2 bases and J by 1 base, with 15 bases between the two germline ends. CDR3 DNA: TGTGCCAGCAGCGTTAGGGAACGGGGGTTCCAAGAGACCCAGTACTTC. Protein sequence: CASSVRERGFQETQYF.

This clonotype was detected a few times. As DNA, the CDR3 is TGCGCCAGCAGCTTGGAGATGCCGTACGAGCAGTACTTC. Translating it yields CASSLEMPYEQYF. The chain is built from TRBV5-1 and TRBJ2-7; D is unresolved. This CDR3 has 13 residues. The V and J ends lost 0 bases and 4 bases respectively, with 8 bases between them. Germline V gives CDR1 SGHRS, CDR2 YFSETQ.

This clonotype was seen repeatedly, ten times or more. The V gene is TRBV7-6, the J gene TRBJ1-3, with no clear D. Trimming pared 2 bases from V and 1 base from J, leaving 12 bases between. The CDR3 is 16 amino acids. CDR1 and CDR2 from the germline V gene are SGHVS and FNYEAQ. CDR3 DNA: TGTGCCAGCAGCTTATCCTACGGTGCTTCTGGAAACACCATATATTTT. This translates into CASSLSYGASGNTIYF.

This clonotype was observed at least ten times. The J gene is TRBJ2-2, the V gene TRBV7-9; TRBD2 might be the D (5 bases). The CDR3 contains 12 residues. The germline gives CDR1 SEHNR, CDR2 FQNEAQ (reference sequence). V dropped 11 bases and J dropped 4 bases, with 11 bases sitting between them. CDR3 sequence (DNA): TGTGCCTCGCTCGGGGTCACCGGGGAGCTGTTTTTT. Protein sequence: CASLGVTGELFF.

The chain uses TRBV7-3 and TRBJ1-2; D remains ambiguous. The CDR3 is 12 residues long. V was trimmed by 4 bases and J by 7 bases, leaving 10 bases between them. The V gene's germline CDR1 is SGHTA and CDR2 FQGTGA. The CDR3 region has the DNA TGTGCCAGCAGCTGGGATTTTAGTGGCTACACCTTC. This gives the protein CASSWDFSGYTF. The whole variable domain, filled in from reference TRBV7-3 and TRBJ1-2, reads GAGVSQTPSNKVTEKGKYVELRCDPISGHTALYWYRQSLGQGPEFLIYFQGTGAADDSGLPNDRFFAVRPEGSVSTLKIQRTERGDSAVYLCASSWDFSGYTFGSGTRLTVV.

This clonotype was detected many times. The J gene is TRBJ1-5, the V gene TRBV27; a weak D match, TRBD1 (6 bases). From germline, CDR1 is MNHEY and CDR2 SMNVEV (reference sequence). This CDR3 has 14 residues. Deletions cut 2 bases from V and 3 bases from J, with 8 bases between. The CDR3 region has the DNA TGTGCCAGCAGTTTACAGGGGACCAATCAGCCCCAGCATTTT. As protein: CASSLQGTNQPQHF.

This clonotype was observed at least ten times. The rearrangement uses TRBV7-9 and TRBJ2-5, with 10 bases lining up with TRBD1. Germline CDR1 reads SEHNR; CDR2 reads FQNEAQ (reference sequence). The CDR3 runs to 14 residues. Trimming cost V 5 bases and J 4 bases; bases outside gene matches: 4. The DNA of the CDR3 is TGTGCCAGCAGCCCTCGGGACAGGGGAGAGACCCAGTACTTC. This encodes CASSPRDRGETQYF. Full variable domain (remainder filled in from reference TRBV7-9 and TRBJ2-5): DTGVSQNPRHKITKRGQNVTFRCDPISEHNRLYWYRQTLGQGPEFLTYFQNEAQLEKSRLLSDRFSAERPKGSFSTLEIQRTEQGDSAMYLCASSPRDRGETQYFGPGTRLLVL.

The chain has TRBV7-2 and TRBJ1-2, with 8 bases fitting TRBD1. The length of the CDR3 is 14 residues. Germline V CDR1 and CDR2: SGHTA, FQGNSA. With V trimmed by 5 bases and J by 6 bases, 8 bases remained unmatched. The CDR3 sequence: CASSAETGDNGYTF. The CDR3 DNA follows: TGTGCCAGCAGCGCCGAGACAGGGGATAATGGCTACACCTTC.

This clonotype was detected many times. The rearrangement joins TRBV29-1 to TRBJ1-1; tentative D call: TRBD1 (5 bases). This CDR3 has 13 amino acids. V was cut by 8 bases and J by 1 base, with 14 bases left in between. CDR1 and CDR2 (germline): SQVTM, ANQGSEA. CDR3 amino acids: CSIAFTGNTEAFF. CDR3 DNA sequence: TGCAGCATCGCCTTTACAGGGAACACTGAAGCTTTCTTT.

The gene calls are TRBV20-1 and TRBJ1-2; 8 positions match TRBD1. Trimming removed 0 bases from V and 7 bases from J; junction bases left unmatched: 10. This CDR3 comprises 15 residues. CDR1 and CDR2 (germline): DFQATT, SNEGSKA (reference sequence). The CDR3 spells CSARDRAGGFGGYTF. CDR3 in DNA: TGCAGTGCTAGAGACAGGGCAGGGGGCTTCGGTGGCTACACCTTC.

The CDR3 region is CASSLSSLTSGTQYF. The CDR3 nucleotides are TGTGCCAGCAGCTTGTCTTCCCTTACTTCAGGGACCCAGTACTTC. The V call is TRBV5-8, the J call TRBJ2-5; D call uncertain. CDR3 length equals 15 residues. Germline CDR1 SGHTS, CDR2 YDEGEE. V was trimmed by 1 base and J by 7 bases, leaving 17 bases between them.

The V call is TRBV28, the J call TRBJ2-5, with D tentatively TRBD1 (6 bases). CDR1 is MDHEN and CDR2 is SYDVKM in the germline V gene. This CDR3 region has 15 residues. V was trimmed by 6 bases and J by 4 bases, leaving 18 bases between them. The CDR3 protein is CASSYLQGIGETQYF. The DNA for the CDR3 is TGTGCCAGCAGCTACCTACAGGGAATTGGAGAGACCCAGTACTTC.

This rearrangement joins TRBV24-1 to TRBJ2-5; 15 bases line up with TRBD2. Germline loops: CDR1 KGHDR, CDR2 SFDVKD. The CDR3 sequence is 14 residues long. The CDR3 DNA is TGTGCTAGGACTAGCGGGGGGGCCGGAGAGACCCAGTACTTC. Protein: CARTSGGAGETQYF.

This clonotype came up a few times. The chain employs TRBV13 and TRBJ1-1; D might be TRBD1 (6 bases). V lost 1 base and J lost 4, with 10 bases in between. This CDR3 is 14 amino acids long. The germline CDR1 and CDR2 sequences are PRHDT and FYEKMQ (reference sequence). CDR3 amino acids: CASSLAQGFTEAFF. The CDR3 DNA sequence: TGTGCCAGCAGCTTAGCTCAGGGGTTCACTGAAGCTTTCTTT. Variable domain in full (rest from reference TRBV13 and TRBJ1-1): AAGVIQSPRHLIKEKRETATLKCYPIPRHDTVYWYQQGPGQDPQFLISFYEKMQSDKGSIPDRFSAQQFSDYHSELNMSSLELGDSALYFCASSLAQGFTEAFFGQGTRLTVV.

There are a few counts of this clonotype. The rearrangement links TRBV27 to TRBJ2-6; the D is unclear. This CDR3 is built from 14 residues. The V gene lost 4 bases and the J gene lost 2 bases, with 6 bases spanning the gap. Per germline, CDR1 MNHEY and CDR2 SMNVEV (reference sequence). The CDR3 nucleotides read TGTGCCAGCAGTTGGTTGGCTGGGGCCAACGTCCTGACTTTC. This codes for CASSWLAGANVLTF.

The chain employs TRBV2 and TRBJ2-7; the D is unclear. CDR3 length: 15 amino acids. Germline lookup yields CDR1 SNHLY and CDR2 FYNNEI. With 6 bases removed from V and 7 bases from J, the gap between germline ends came to 22 bases. The CDR3 loop reads CASRPPARSYNEQYF. CDR3 coding DNA: TGTGCCAGCAGGCCCCCAGCCCGCTCCTACAATGAGCAGTACTTC.

This clonotype occurred many times. The chain employs TRBV29-1 and TRBJ2-7, with D perhaps matching TRBD1 (6 bases). This CDR3 is 14 amino acids long. Germline V CDR1 and CDR2: SQVTM, ANQGSEA. Trimming removed 0 bases from V and 3 bases from J, with 12 bases in between. CDR3 DNA: TGCAGCGTTGAAGAGGCAGGGGAGAGCTACGAGCAGTACTTC. Translation gives CSVEEAGESYEQYF.

For this clonotype: The final CDR3 position lacks the conserved phenylalanine or tryptophan, pointing to a likely read error. The chain joins TRBV2 to TRBJ2-5; D is undetermined. Germline loops: CDR1 SNHLY, CDR2 FYNNEI. The length of the CDR3 is 13 residues. Trimming removed 4 bases from V and 2 bases from J, with 8 bases in between. In nucleotides, the CDR3 is TGTGCCAGCAGTGGCACCGGACAAGAGACCCAGTACCTC. This translates into CASSGTGQETQYL.

Turning to this clonotype: The junction and the germline gene differ at one end; a read error may be behind it. This chain uses TRBV10-2 with TRBJ1-1; no clear D gene. There are 14 residues in the CDR3. CDR1 WSHSY and CDR2 SAAADI come from the germline V gene. The CDR3 here is CASTPVEKNTEAFF. The CDR3 DNA sequence: TGTGCCAGCACCCCTGTGGAGAAGAACACTGAAGCTTTCTTT.

This clonotype was counted ten times or more. CDR3 sequence: CSARQGLTEAFF. The CDR3 DNA follows: TGCAGTGCTAGGCAAGGGCTCACTGAAGCTTTCTTT. J is TRBJ1-1 and V is TRBV20-1; D unresolved. V lost 3 bases to trimming and J lost 4 bases, with 9 bases between them. Germline values: CDR1 DFQATT, CDR2 SNEGSKA (reference sequence). The length of the CDR3 is 12 residues.

V gene TRBV6-5 combines with J gene TRBJ2-7; no clear D gene. V was shortened by 0 bases and J by 2 bases, with 11 bases between the two germline ends. The CDR3 extends over 15 amino acids. In germline, CDR1 is MNHEY, CDR2 SVGAGI. CDR3 in amino acids: CASSYSPSSTYEQYF. Here the CDR3 DNA reads TGTGCCAGCAGTTACTCGCCTTCCAGTACCTACGAGCAGTACTTC.